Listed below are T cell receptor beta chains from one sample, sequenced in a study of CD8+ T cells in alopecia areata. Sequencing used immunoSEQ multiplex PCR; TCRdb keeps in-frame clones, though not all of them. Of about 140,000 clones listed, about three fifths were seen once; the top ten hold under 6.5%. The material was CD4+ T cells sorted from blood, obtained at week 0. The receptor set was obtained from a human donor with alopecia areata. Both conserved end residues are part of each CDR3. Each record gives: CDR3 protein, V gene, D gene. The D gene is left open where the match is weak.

CASRSVYDPGDEQYF | TRBV27 | NA
CASSPGQGLSYEQYF | TRBV5-1 | TRBD1
CASSIDRGAYGYTF | TRBV5-1 | TRBD1
CASSLLGDTNYGYTF | TRBV28 | NA
CSVAGLAGLTGELFF | TRBV29-1 | TRBD2
CASSLTSGGRVDTQYF | TRBV2 | TRBD2
CASSMTLTGGYTF | TRBV6-5 | NA
CASSFNTPAEQYF | TRBV5-8 | NA
CASASEGGANVLTF | TRBV2 | NA
CAISDSGGGTKNIQYF | TRBV10-3 | TRBD2
CASRRTGDTQYF | TRBV6-5 | TRBD1
CASSSGQGSSPLHF | TRBV5-1 | TRBD1
CATSRAGGRETQYF | TRBV15 | TRBD1
CAWSVQGYEQYF | TRBV30 | NA
CASSQDPGAQAKNIQYF | TRBV4-2 | NA
CASSPTVSGNQPQHF | TRBV19 | NA
CAWRLQGGDYGYTF | TRBV30 | NA
CASISGGWAEDTQYF | TRBV5-1 | NA
CASTLGTGETQYF | TRBV7-2 | TRBD1
CASGGPTNEKLFF | TRBV27 | NA
CASSSPGLGRETQYF | TRBV5-1 | TRBD2
CASSPDPFKGGEQFF | TRBV7-2 | TRBD2
CSVEGGALNTEAFF | TRBV29-1 | NA
CASSQDFGTSTSTDTQYF | TRBV4-2 | NA
CASKLSGGMNSPLHF | TRBV5-1 | NA
CASRGTGPDTQYF | TRBV5-1 | NA
CSVEGGQRYEQYF | TRBV29-1 | NA
CASSQEGQVNQPQHF | TRBV4-1 | NA
CASSPTWEGEQYF | TRBV4-3 | TRBD2
CASIRRQGGMNTEAFF | TRBV23-1 | TRBD1
CASSSPGGYYGYTF | TRBV27 | NA
CAISERTGTSPLHF | TRBV10-3 | TRBD1
CATQYLYNSPLHF | TRBV15 | NA
CAWRADANYGYTF | TRBV30 | NA
CAWSVQGAQLF | TRBV30 | TRBD1
CASSERTGHGYTF | TRBV2 | TRBD1
CASTRSSYNSPLHF | TRBV6-5 | NA
CASSTSGGAGETQYF | TRBV6-5 | TRBD2
CASLFGGRLDTQYF | TRBV6-1 | NA
CASEQNYGYTF | TRBV28 | NA
CATSREDRRETQYF | TRBV15 | TRBD1
CASSLSGTGGSPLHF | TRBV7-9 | TRBD1
CASSLRGGEETQYF | TRBV7-9 | NA
CASSAHEGMNQPQHF | TRBV23-1 | NA
CASSIDRAGYTF | TRBV2 | TRBD1
CASILLETQYF | TRBV2 | NA